This T cell receptor beta chain was recorded in a study of OX40 agonist ivuxolimab in advanced cancers. The study in broad terms: Ivuxolimab was a fully human IgG2 agonistic monoclonal antibody targeting the costimulatory receptor OX40 (CD134). The point of sequencing TCRbeta in the periphery was to test whether ivuxolimab changed TCR sequence diversity and drove clonal T-cell expansion. Prior anti-PD-1, anti-PD-L1 or anti-CTLA-4 therapy was permitted, and checkpoint inhibitors had been received by more than 35% of dose-escalation patients. Intravenous ivuxolimab was administered to patients every 2 weeks at six dose levels: 0.01, 0.1, 0.3, 1.5, 3 and 10 mg/kg. Of the roughly 51 dose-escalation patients, hepatocellular carcinoma was present in 19, melanoma in roughly 15, renal cell carcinoma in 9 and head and neck cancer in 9. In the dose-escalation cohort, approximately 80% of patients were male, and the mean age was around 65 years with a range of roughly 23 to 79. Partial responses occurred in three dose-escalation patients, of whom one had hepatocellular carcinoma and two had cutaneous melanoma. The paper covers the monotherapy dose-escalation part of the phase I ivuxolimab trial, which included N of about 50 patients.

The V and J ends are trimmed by 2 bases and 4 bases, leaving 4 bases between them. Counted from cysteine to phenylalanine, this CDR3 has 12 amino acids. The sequence is cut down to CDR3 DNA, 36 bases in frame from base 1. For CDR1 and CDR2, the germline V gene lists SGHTA and FQGTGA. As regards this clone: There is no known antigen for this receptor. No much larger clone is present one base from it, and per-base qualities are unavailable.

Paper-wide results and their limitations: At doses from 0.1 to 3.0 mg/kg, clonal expansion was seen in both CD4+ and CD8+ blood T cells between baseline and week 6. On average, CD8+ T cells showed more expanded clones than CD4+ T cells after ivuxolimab. In partial responders in the 0.1-3.0 mg/kg groups, normalized peripheral clonal expansion was found to be among the lowest, especially among CD8+ T cells. Low levels of normalized T-cell clonal expansion were also seen in some patients who did not respond. Antigen specificity was not determined for the clonally expanded peripheral T cells.

The trial excluded patients who had a history of autoimmune disease or were on systemic immunosuppression. Peripheral blood for TCR sequencing was collected from all dose cohorts at baseline, on cycle 4 day 1, and on cycle 7 day 1. The samples were drawn from a first-in-human, open-label, multicenter phase I dose-escalation trial of ivuxolimab. Adults with locally advanced or metastatic head and neck squamous cell, hepatocellular, melanoma or renal cell carcinoma were enrolled in the trial. CD4+ and CD8+ T cells were sorted separately from peripheral blood before TCR sequencing. For sequencing of the TCRbeta CDR3 region, genomic DNA was extracted from the sorted cells. The immunoSEQ Assay was used for sequencing of TCRbeta CDR3 regions. In TCRdb, the immuneACCESS table is reduced to in-frame sequences with V and J assigned. These tables do not hold every clone; where another copy was compared, an unresolved V gene accounts for under half, and the others remain unexplained. The sample profile shows around 72,000 clones; over 70% of them were found once. The top ten clones comprise 5% of the sample.

Recombination connected TRBV7-3 to TRBJ2-3, with the D gene not confidently named. The sequence came from an adult with an advanced solid tumor such as melanoma, head and neck, liver or kidney cancer. Sequences were derived from CD4+ or CD8+ T cells sorted from blood, sampled in a trial of the OX40 agonist ivuxolimab. The CDR3 reads CASSLPPDTQYF. The DNA sequence reads TGTGCCAGCAGCTTACCCCCAGATACGCAGTATTTT.